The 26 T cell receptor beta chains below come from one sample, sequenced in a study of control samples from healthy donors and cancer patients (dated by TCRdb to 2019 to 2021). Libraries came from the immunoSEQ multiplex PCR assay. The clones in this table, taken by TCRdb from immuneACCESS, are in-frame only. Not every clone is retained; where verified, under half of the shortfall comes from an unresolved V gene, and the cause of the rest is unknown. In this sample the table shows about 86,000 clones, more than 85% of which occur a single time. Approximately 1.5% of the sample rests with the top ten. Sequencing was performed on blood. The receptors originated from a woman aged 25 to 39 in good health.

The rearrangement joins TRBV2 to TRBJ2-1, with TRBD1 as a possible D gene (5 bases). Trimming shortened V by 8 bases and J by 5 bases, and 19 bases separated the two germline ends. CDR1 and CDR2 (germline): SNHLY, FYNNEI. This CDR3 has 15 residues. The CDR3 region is CASGRTTQPNNEQFF. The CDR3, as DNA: TGTGCCAGCGGTAGGACAACGCAGCCCAACAATGAGCAGTTCTTC.

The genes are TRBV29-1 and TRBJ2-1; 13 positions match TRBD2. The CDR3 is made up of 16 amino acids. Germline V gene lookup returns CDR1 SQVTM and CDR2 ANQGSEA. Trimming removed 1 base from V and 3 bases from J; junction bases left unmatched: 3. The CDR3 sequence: CSVEGTSGRGYNEQFF. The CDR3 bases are TGCAGCGTTGAAGGGACTAGCGGGAGAGGCTACAATGAGCAGTTCTTC.

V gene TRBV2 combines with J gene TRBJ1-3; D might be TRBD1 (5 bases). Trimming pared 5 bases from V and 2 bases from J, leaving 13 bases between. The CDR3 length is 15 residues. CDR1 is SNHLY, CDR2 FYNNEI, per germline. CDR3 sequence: CASSQNRGTGNTIYF. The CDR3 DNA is TGTGCCAGCAGTCAGAACCGGGGCACTGGAAACACCATATATTTT.

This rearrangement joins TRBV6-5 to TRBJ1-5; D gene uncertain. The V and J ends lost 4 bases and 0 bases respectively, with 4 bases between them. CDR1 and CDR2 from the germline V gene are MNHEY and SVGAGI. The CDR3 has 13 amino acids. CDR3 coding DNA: TGTGCCAGCAGTTTACATAGCAATCAGCCCCAGCATTTT. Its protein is CASSLHSNQPQHF.

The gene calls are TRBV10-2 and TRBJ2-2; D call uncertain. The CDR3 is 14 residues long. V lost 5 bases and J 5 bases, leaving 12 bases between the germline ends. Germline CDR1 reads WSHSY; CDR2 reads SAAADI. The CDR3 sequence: CASSIASLTGELFF. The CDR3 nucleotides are TGCGCCAGCAGTATAGCTTCCTTGACCGGGGAGCTGTTTTTT.

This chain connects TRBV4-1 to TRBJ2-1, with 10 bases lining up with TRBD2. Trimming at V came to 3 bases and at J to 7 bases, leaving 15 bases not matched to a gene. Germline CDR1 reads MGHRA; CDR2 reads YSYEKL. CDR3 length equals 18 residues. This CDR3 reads CASSHRLVASGSINEQFF. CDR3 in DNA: TGCGCCAGCAGCCATCGATTAGTAGCTAGCGGGAGTATTAATGAGCAGTTCTTC.

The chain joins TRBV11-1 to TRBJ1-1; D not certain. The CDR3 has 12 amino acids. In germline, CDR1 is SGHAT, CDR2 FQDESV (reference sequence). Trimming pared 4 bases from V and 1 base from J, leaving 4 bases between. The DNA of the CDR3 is TGTGCCAGCAGCTCCCAGAACACTGAAGCTTTCTTT. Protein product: CASSSQNTEAFF.

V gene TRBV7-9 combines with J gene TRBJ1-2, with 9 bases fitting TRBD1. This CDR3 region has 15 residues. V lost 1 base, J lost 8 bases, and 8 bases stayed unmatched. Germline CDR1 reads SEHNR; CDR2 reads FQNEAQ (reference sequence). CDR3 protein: CASSLGGQGTKGYTF. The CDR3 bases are TGTGCCAGCAGCTTAGGGGGACAGGGTACAAAAGGCTACACCTTC.

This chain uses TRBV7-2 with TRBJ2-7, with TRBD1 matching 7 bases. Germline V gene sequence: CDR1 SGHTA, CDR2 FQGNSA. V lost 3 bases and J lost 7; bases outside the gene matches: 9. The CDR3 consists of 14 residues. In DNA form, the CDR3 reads TGTGCCAGCAGCTTTCGACAGGGTCCTTCAGAGCAGTACTTC. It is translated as CASSFRQGPSEQYF.

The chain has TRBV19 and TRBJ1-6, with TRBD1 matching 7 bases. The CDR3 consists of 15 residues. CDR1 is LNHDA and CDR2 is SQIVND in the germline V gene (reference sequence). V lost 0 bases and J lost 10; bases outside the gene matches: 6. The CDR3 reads CASSIDRDRTSPLHF. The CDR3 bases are TGTGCCAGTAGTATAGATCGGGACAGAACCTCACCCCTCCACTTT.

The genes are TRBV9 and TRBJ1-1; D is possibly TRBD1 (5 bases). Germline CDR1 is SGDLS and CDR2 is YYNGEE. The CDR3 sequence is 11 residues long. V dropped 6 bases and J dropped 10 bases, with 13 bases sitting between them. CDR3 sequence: CASTGKGRAFF. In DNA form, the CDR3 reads TGTGCCAGCACTGGGAAGGGACGAGCTTTCTTT.

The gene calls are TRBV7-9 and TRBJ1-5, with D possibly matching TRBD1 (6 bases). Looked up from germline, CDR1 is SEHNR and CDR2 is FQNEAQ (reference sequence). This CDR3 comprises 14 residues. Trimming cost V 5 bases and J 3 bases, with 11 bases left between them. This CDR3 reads CASSPRDTNQPQHF. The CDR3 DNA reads TGTGCCAGCAGCCCCCGGGACACCAATCAGCCCCAGCATTTT.

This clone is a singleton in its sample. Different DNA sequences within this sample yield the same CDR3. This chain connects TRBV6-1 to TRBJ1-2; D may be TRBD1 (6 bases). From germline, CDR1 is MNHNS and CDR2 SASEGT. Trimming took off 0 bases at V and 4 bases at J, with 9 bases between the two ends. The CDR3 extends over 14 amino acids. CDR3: CASSEAARGYGYTF. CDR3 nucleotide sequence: TGTGCCAGCAGTGAAGCCGCCAGGGGCTATGGCTACACCTTC.

CDR3: CASSQEGTSGGDTQYF. The DNA for the CDR3 is TGTGCCAGCAGCCAGGAAGGGACTAGCGGGGGAGATACGCAGTATTTT. The V call is TRBV4-2, the J call TRBJ2-3; 14 bases are a match to TRBD2. Germline V gene lookup returns CDR1 LGHNA and CDR2 YNFKEQ. V was pared by 3 bases and J by 5 bases, with 4 bases of the junction left unmatched. This CDR3 is built from 16 residues.

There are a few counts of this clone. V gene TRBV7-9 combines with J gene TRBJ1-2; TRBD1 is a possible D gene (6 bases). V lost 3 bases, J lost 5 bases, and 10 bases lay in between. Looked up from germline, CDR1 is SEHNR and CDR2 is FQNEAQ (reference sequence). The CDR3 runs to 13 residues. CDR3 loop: CASSFGTHYGYTF. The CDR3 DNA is TGTGCCAGCAGCTTCGGGACACATTATGGCTACACCTTC.

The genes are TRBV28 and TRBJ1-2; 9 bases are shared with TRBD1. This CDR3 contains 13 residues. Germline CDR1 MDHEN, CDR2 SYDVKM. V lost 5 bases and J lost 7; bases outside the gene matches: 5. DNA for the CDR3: TGTGCCAGCAGTCAACAGGGGGCGCTTGGCTACACCTTC. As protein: CASSQQGALGYTF.

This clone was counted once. The DNA of the CDR3 is TGTGCCAGCAGCCAAGACAGGGGAGGGCCTGGGGCCAACGTCCTGACTTTC. Residues: CASSQDRGGPGANVLTF. This chain uses TRBV3-1 (or the pseudogene TRBV3-2) with TRBJ2-6, with D possibly being TRBD2 (7 bases). The length of the CDR3 is 17 residues. Trimming pared 0 bases from V and 2 bases from J, leaving 11 bases between. The V gene's germline CDR1 is LGHDT and CDR2 YNNKEL (reference sequence).

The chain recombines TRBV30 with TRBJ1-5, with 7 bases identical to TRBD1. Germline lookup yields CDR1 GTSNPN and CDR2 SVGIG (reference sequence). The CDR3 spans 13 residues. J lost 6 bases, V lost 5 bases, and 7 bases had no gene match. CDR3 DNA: TGTGCCTGGCAAGACAGGGTGGGTCAGCCCCAGCATTTT. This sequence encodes CAWQDRVGQPQHF.

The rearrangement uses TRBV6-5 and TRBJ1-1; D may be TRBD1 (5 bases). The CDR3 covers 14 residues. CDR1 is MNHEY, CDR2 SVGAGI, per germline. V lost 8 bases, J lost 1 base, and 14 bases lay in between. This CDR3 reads CASSLEGPNTEAFF. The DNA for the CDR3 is TGTGCCAGCTCGTTAGAGGGGCCGAACACTGAAGCTTTCTTT.

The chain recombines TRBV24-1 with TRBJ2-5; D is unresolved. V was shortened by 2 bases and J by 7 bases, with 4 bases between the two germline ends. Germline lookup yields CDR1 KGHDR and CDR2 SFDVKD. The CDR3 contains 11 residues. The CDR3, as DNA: TGTGCCACCAGTGATTATGGGACCCAGTACTTC. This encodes CATSDYGTQYF.

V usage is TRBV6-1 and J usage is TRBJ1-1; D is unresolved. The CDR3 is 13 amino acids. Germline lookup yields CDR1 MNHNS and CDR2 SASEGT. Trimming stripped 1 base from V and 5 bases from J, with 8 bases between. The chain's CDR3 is CASSEGYGTEAFF. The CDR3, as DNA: TGTGCCAGCAGTGAAGGGTACGGGACTGAAGCTTTCTTT.

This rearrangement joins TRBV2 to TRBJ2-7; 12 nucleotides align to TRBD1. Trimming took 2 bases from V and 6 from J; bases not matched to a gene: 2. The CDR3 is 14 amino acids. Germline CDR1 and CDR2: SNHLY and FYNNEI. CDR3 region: CASSEMGQGAEQYF. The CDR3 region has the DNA TGTGCCAGCAGTGAAATGGGACAGGGGGCCGAGCAGTACTTC.

The CDR3 here is CATSRPSSLGELFF. CDR3 nucleotides: TGTGCCACCAGCAGGCCTTCTAGCCTCGGGGAGCTGTTTTTT. The chain joins TRBV15 to TRBJ2-2; weak D call: TRBD2 (5 bases). V was cut by 3 bases and J by 7 bases, with 12 bases left in between. CDR1 and CDR2 (germline): LNHNV, YYDKDF (reference sequence). The CDR3 extends over 14 amino acids.

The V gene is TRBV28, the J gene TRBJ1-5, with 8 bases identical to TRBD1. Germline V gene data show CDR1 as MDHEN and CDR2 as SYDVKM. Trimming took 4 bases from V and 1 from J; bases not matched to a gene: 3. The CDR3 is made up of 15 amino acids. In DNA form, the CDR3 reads TGTGCCAGCAGTTCGGACAGGGCCAGCAATCAGCCCCAGCATTTT. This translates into CASSSDRASNQPQHF.

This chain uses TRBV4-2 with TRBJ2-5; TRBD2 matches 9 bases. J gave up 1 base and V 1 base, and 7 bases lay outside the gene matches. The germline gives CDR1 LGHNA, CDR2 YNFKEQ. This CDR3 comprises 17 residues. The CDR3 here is CASSQVGPAGGQETQYF. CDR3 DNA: TGTGCCAGCAGCCAAGTAGGGCCAGCGGGAGGCCAAGAGACCCAGTACTTC.

For the CDR3, the DNA is TGTGCCAGCAGTGAGAAGGCAGGGGCAGACTATGGCTACACCTTC. Residues: CASSEKAGADYGYTF. V gene TRBV2 combines with J gene TRBJ1-2; TRBD1 might be the D (6 bases). V lost 3 bases, J lost 3 bases, and 14 bases lay in between. CDR3 size: 15 residues. Germline V gene data show CDR1 as SNHLY and CDR2 as FYNNEI. The full variable domain, its missing parts supplied by reference TRBV2 and TRBJ1-2, is EPEVTQTPSHQVTQMGQEVILRCVPISNHLYFYWYRQILGQKVEFLVSFYNNEISEKSEIFDDQFSVERPDGSNFTLKIRSTKLEDSAMYFCASSEKAGADYGYTFGSGTRLTVV.